The clone carrying this T cell receptor (beta chain) was seen ten or more times. The antigen remains unidentified. Other DNA sequences of this sample code for an identical CDR3. Libraries were prepared by immunoSEQ multiplex PCR; TCRdb keeps only in-frame clonotypes and omits some of them. The profile covers some 60,000 clones, none occurring a single time. This sample is part of a study of T cell clonality in common variable immunodeficiency. Study-wide points: CVID subjects shared fewer TCRbeta clones than healthy controls did. Common variable immunodeficiency TCR beta sequences reportedly had fewer deletions and N-nucleotide insertions. Compared with healthy controls, CVID subjects showed increased TCRbeta clonality, mostly in about a third.

Specimen: peripheral blood mononuclear cells. The origin of this receptor is a person aged 18-70 years in good health.

CDR3 bases read: TGTGCCAGTAGTATTCTTTTCAGGGACACTGAA. Residues: CASSILFRDTE. The entire CDR3 is CASSILFRDTEAFF. The chain employs TRBV19 and TRBJ1-1; weak D call: TRBD1 (5 bases). The read finishes 3 residues shy of the CDR3 end, and the germline J gene is used to complete it. The V gene lost 3 bases and the J gene lost 3 bases, with 11 bases spanning the gap. This CDR3 contains 14 residues. Per germline, CDR1 LNHDA and CDR2 SQIVND (reference sequence).